Included here is one T cell receptor (beta chain) sequence, with context. V lost 3 bases to trimming and J lost 3 bases, with 8 bases between them. Germline CDR1 is SGHTA and CDR2 is FQGNSA. There are 13 residues in the CDR3. This entry comes from a study of CD8+ T cells in alopecia areata. As to treatment: oral pan-JAK inhibitor, 5-10 mg twice daily. In alopecia areata patients, both lesional scalp punch biopsies and peripheral blood were collected. CD4+ and CD8+ T cells were sorted from PBMCs. The sequencing template was cDNA reverse transcribed from extracted RNA. Sequencing used immunoSEQ multiplex PCR; TCRdb keeps in-frame clones, though not all of them. Here the sample spans roughly 210,000 clones, approximately 45% being singletons.

Sequenced here: CD4+ T cells sorted from blood, sampled at approximately week 36, from a patient treated with tofacitinib. The V and J genes are TRBV7-2 and TRBJ1-1; D gene uncertain. This sequence originates from a human donor with alopecia areata. This CDR3 reads CASSFGGDTEAFF. The DNA of the CDR3 is TGTGCCAGCAGCTTTGGTGGGGACACTGAAGCTTTCTTT. Full variable domain (remainder filled in from reference TRBV7-2 and TRBJ1-1): GAGVSQSPSNKVTEKGKDVELRCDPISGHTALYWYRQSLGQGLEFLIYFQGNSAPDKSGLPSDRFSAERTGGSVSTLTIQRTQQEDSAVYLCASSFGGDTEAFFGQGTRLTVV.